This entry lists 11 T cell receptor beta chains sequenced from one sample in a study of human T cells and chemical hapten exposure. In TCRdb, the RACE reads were re-called with MiXCR into one record per CDR3 protein. Here the sample spans 84,000 or so distinct CDR3 sequences, roughly a tenth being singletons. Time point meaning: patch test 1, 2 weeks after DPC sensitization. The treatment is: therapeutic diphenylcyclopropenone sensitization with weekly scalp DPC. Specimen: whole blood, collected in connection with sensitization to the hapten diphenylcyclopropenone (DPC). These receptors all come from a man aged 35 to 55 with alopecia areata. Some clones in this sample may be carry-over from other donors' samples.

The chain recombines TRBV6-2 or TRBV6-3 with TRBJ2-7; 8 nucleotides match TRBD2. This CDR3 is 14 amino acids long. In germline, CDR1 is MNHEY, CDR2 SVGEGT. The ends lost 7 bases at V and 0 bases at J; junction bases unmatched: 5. The CDR3: CASNGGRPSYEQYF. For the CDR3, the DNA is TGTGCCAGCAATGGCGGGAGGCCCTCCTACGAGCAGTACTTC.

This clonotype was observed at least ten times. The chain couples TRBV11-2 to TRBJ2-5, with D possibly being TRBD2 (6 bases). Trimming removed 0 bases at V and 2 bases at J, with 10 bases between. The CDR3 runs to 15 residues. Germline loops: CDR1 SGHAT, CDR2 FQNNGV. The CDR3 region has the DNA TGTGCCAGCAGCTTAGATCGCGGGAATCAAGAGACCCAGTACTTC. This gives the protein CASSLDRGNQETQYF. Using reference TRBV11-2 and TRBJ2-5 for the parts outside the CDR3, the full variable domain is EAGVAQSPRYKIIEKRQSVAFWCNPISGHATLYWYQQILGQGPKLLIQFQNNGVVDDSQLPKDRFSAERLKGVDSTLKIQPAKLEDSAVYLCASSLDRGNQETQYFGPGTRLLVL.

This clonotype was counted between two and nine times. This chain connects TRBV7-2 to TRBJ2-4; weak D call: TRBD2 (6 bases). Looked up from germline, CDR1 is SGHTA and CDR2 is FQGNSA. Trimming stripped 1 base from V and 7 bases from J, with 8 bases between. The CDR3 length is 13 residues. CDR3 sequence: CASSLDGRNIQYF. The CDR3 nucleotides read TGTGCCAGCAGCTTAGATGGGAGGAACATTCAGTACTTC. Drawing the rest from reference TRBV7-2 and TRBJ2-4, the complete variable domain is GAGVSQSPSNKVTEKGKDVELRCDPISGHTALYWYRQSLGQGLEFLIYFQGNSAPDKSGLPSDRFSAERTGGSVSTLTIQRTQQEDSAVYLCASSLDGRNIQYFGAGTRLSVL.

V and J are TRBV4-1 and TRBJ1-5; D is unresolved. V was trimmed by 6 bases and J by 0 bases, leaving 18 bases between them. The germline CDR1 and CDR2 sequences are MGHRA and YSYEKL. This CDR3 comprises 17 residues. In DNA, the CDR3 is TGCGCCAGCAGACCTCTGTCAGATGCGTATAGCAATCAGCCCCAGCATTTT. Its protein is CASRPLSDAYSNQPQHF.

Only a few counts were recorded for this clonotype. The chain combines TRBV20-1 with TRBJ2-7; tentative D call: TRBD1 (6 bases). The CDR3 extends over 13 amino acids. V was clipped by 5 bases and J by 4 bases, with 15 bases between them. Per germline, CDR1 DFQATT and CDR2 SNEGSKA (reference sequence). The CDR3 sequence: CSASTGRVYEQYF. In nucleotides, the CDR3 is TGCAGTGCTTCGACAGGACGGGTTTACGAGCAGTACTTC.

This clonotype occurred many times. The V gene is TRBV6-6, the J gene TRBJ1-5, with D hard to call. The ends were cut back, 2 bases at V and 0 bases at J, with 8 bases in the middle. The CDR3 covers 15 residues. CDR1 is MNHNY, CDR2 SVGAGI, per germline (reference sequence). CDR3: CASSYTDISNQPQHF. CDR3 bases: TGTGCCAGCAGTTACACTGACATTAGCAATCAGCCCCAGCATTTT.

This clonotype was detected ten times or more. The rearrangement links TRBV29-1 to TRBJ2-3; D unclear. This CDR3 contains 13 residues. Germline CDR1 SQVTM, CDR2 ANQGSEA. The V end lost 6 bases, the J end lost 3 bases, and 13 bases lay between the germline ends. The CDR3 nucleotides are TGCAGCGTCGAGGTGTTATTTACAGATACGCAGTATTTT. Residues: CSVEVLFTDTQYF.

The chain employs TRBV7-9 and TRBJ1-2; D unclear. The germline V gene has CDR1 SEHNR and CDR2 FQNEAQ (reference sequence). Trimming removed 5 bases at V and 5 bases at J, with 15 bases between. The CDR3 consists of 14 residues. CDR3 protein: CASSPTAVTYGYTF. The CDR3 nucleotides read TGTGCCAGCAGCCCCACGGCGGTTACTTATGGCTACACCTTC.

This clonotype has only a few counts. The chain employs TRBV30 and TRBJ2-3; 8 positions match TRBD2. Per germline, CDR1 GTSNPN and CDR2 SVGIG (reference sequence). J lost 2 bases, V lost 0 bases, and 10 bases had no gene match. CDR3 length: 17 amino acids. Here the CDR3 DNA reads TGTGCCTGGAGTGTACTGGGGAGCGGGAGAAACACAGATACGCAGTATTTT. It specifies CAWSVLGSGRNTDTQYF.

The chain recombines TRBV29-1 with TRBJ2-5; 7 bases are a match to TRBD1. Trimming took 7 bases from V and 1 from J; bases not matched to a gene: 9. The CDR3 totals 14 residues. Per the germline V gene, CDR1 is SQVTM and CDR2 is ANQGSEA. The DNA for the CDR3 is TGCAGCGCCCGCCATCGGGACAGCCAAGAGACCCAGTACTTC. Encoded protein: CSARHRDSQETQYF.

This clonotype was observed many times. The rearrangement joins TRBV7-8 to TRBJ2-7; D unresolved. Per germline, CDR1 SGHVS and CDR2 FQNEAQ. Between the trimmed V and J ends, which lost 5 bases and 0 bases, there was a span of 17 bases. The CDR3 is 16 residues long. The CDR3 DNA follows: TGTGCCAGCAGCCTGAAGGGTAGCCGGAGCTCCTACGAGCAGTACTTC. This sequence encodes CASSLKGSRSSYEQYF.